These 22 T cell receptor beta chains originate from one sample sequenced in a study of cytomegalovirus exposure and HLA in healthy donors. PCR was performed using 60 Vbeta and 13 Jbeta primers. Sequencing was performed with immunoSEQ multiplex PCR; in TCRdb, only in-frame clones are kept and a portion is missing. The repertoire includes around 150,000 clones, roughly 65% of them detected once, and less than 5% sits in the top ten. Sequencing was done on a sample of PBMCs. The receptors stem from a woman younger than 35 in good health and CMV-seropositive.

The rearrangement uses TRBV9 and TRBJ1-2, with no clear D. The CDR3 totals 16 residues. V lost 0 bases to trimming and J lost 6 bases, with 18 bases between them. CDR1 and CDR2 (germline): SGDLS, YYNGEE. The CDR3, as DNA: TGTGCCAGCAGCGTAGGCGAGTGGGCAGCTCATAATGGCTACACCTTC. Its translation: CASSVGEWAAHNGYTF.

The chain recombines TRBV29-1 with TRBJ2-3, with D possibly matching TRBD1 (5 bases). CDR3 length: 14 residues. The germline gives CDR1 SQVTM, CDR2 ANQGSEA. Deletions cut 6 bases from V and 0 bases from J, with 13 bases between. The CDR3 bases are TGCAGCGTCTTTATTGGGGCTAGCACAGATACGCAGTATTTT. Translation: CSVFIGASTDTQYF.

This clone was seen a handful of times. V and J are TRBV27 and TRBJ1-1, with D possibly matching TRBD1 (5 bases). CDR1 and CDR2 (germline): MNHEY, SMNVEV (reference sequence). There are 14 residues in the CDR3. With 0 bases removed from V and 6 bases from J, the gap between germline ends came to 11 bases. Written as DNA, the CDR3 is TGTGCCAGCAGTTTATCTCCAGGGTGGGCTGAAGCTTTCTTT. This gives the protein CASSLSPGWAEAFF.

This clone was seen more than once but under ten times. The V and J genes are TRBV5-1 and TRBJ1-3; D not certain. V shed 5 bases and J shed 3 bases, with 9 bases lying between them. Germline CDR1 is SGHRS and CDR2 is YFSETQ. This CDR3 is 13 amino acids long. CDR3 in DNA: TGCGCCAGCAGTCAGGCAGGTGGAAACACCATATATTTT. Translated: CASSQAGGNTIYF.

This clone was seen only a few times. This CDR3 reads CASSLGQGARTEAFF. The CDR3 DNA reads TGTGCCAGCAGTCTAGGACAGGGGGCCAGGACTGAAGCTTTCTTT. The V gene is TRBV27, the J gene TRBJ1-1, with TRBD1 identical over 11 bases. V shed 5 bases and J 5 bases; nucleotides not matched to a gene: 7. CDR1 is MNHEY and CDR2 is SMNVEV in the germline V gene (reference sequence). The CDR3 is 15 residues long.

Here the CDR3 DNA reads TGTGCCAGCAGCCCCCCACGTCCTAGCGGGGGCGGGGAGCTGTTTTTT. Translated: CASSPPRPSGGGELFF. The gene calls are TRBV7-4 and TRBJ2-2, with TRBD2 identical over 10 bases. Per the germline V gene, CDR1 is SGHVT and CDR2 is SQSDAQ. The CDR3 sequence is 16 residues long. The ends lost 5 bases at V and 7 bases at J; junction bases unmatched: 10.

This sequence joins TRBV28 and TRBJ1-4; D is uncertain. In germline, CDR1 is MDHEN, CDR2 SYDVKM. With 4 bases removed from V and 10 bases from J, the gap between germline ends came to 10 bases. The CDR3 loop spans 12 amino acids. The CDR3 here is CASSSWEGKLFF. CDR3 DNA sequence: TGTGCCAGCAGTTCCTGGGAGGGAAAACTGTTTTTT.

This clone turned up a few times. The chain links TRBV4-1 to TRBJ1-2; D gene unclear. The CDR3 covers 12 residues. CDR1 is MGHRA and CDR2 is YSYEKL in the germline V gene. Trimming removed 0 bases from V and 8 bases from J, with 7 bases in between. The CDR3 sequence is CASSQDPFGYTF. The CDR3 nucleotides read TGCGCCAGCAGCCAAGATCCCTTCGGCTACACCTTC.

The V call is TRBV19, the J call TRBJ2-3, with a tentative D call TRBD2 (6 bases). The V and J ends lost 4 bases and 0 bases respectively, with 17 bases between them. This CDR3 has 17 amino acids. CDR1 and CDR2 (germline): LNHDA, SQIVND (reference sequence). CDR3 sequence: CASSTRSGSPSTDTQYF. The CDR3 DNA reads TGTGCCAGTAGTACCCGTAGCGGCTCCCCCAGCACAGATACGCAGTATTTT.

The chain carries TRBV5-1 and TRBJ2-7, with 10 nucleotides matching TRBD2. CDR1 and CDR2 (germline): SGHRS, YFSETQ. The CDR3 covers 15 residues. J lost 1 base, V lost 5 bases, and 6 bases had no gene match. DNA for the CDR3: TGCGCCAGCAGGCAATTGACTAGCGGGTCCTACGAGCAGTACTTC. Translation gives CASRQLTSGSYEQYF.

Remarks on this clone: The germline gene is not matched at one end of the junction; a read error may be the cause. The chain couples TRBV5-1 to TRBJ2-6; D may be TRBD1 (5 bases). The CDR3 totals 11 residues. Germline V gene data show CDR1 as SGHRS and CDR2 as YFSETQ. The CDR3 spells CASAGANVLPF. The DNA of the CDR3 is TGCGCCAGCGCTGGGGCCAACGTCCTGCCTTTC.

The genes are TRBV28 and TRBJ1-5; 8 positions agree with TRBD1. The CDR3 is 16 amino acids. With 5 bases clipped from V and 5 bases from J, the junction kept 11 bases outside the gene matches. Germline V lookup: CDR1 MDHEN, CDR2 SYDVKM. CDR3 in amino acids: CASSPGGGTGYQPQHF. In nucleotides, the CDR3 is TGTGCCAGCAGTCCAGGTGGAGGGACAGGATATCAGCCCCAGCATTTT. Full variable domain (rest looked up from reference TRBV28 and TRBJ1-5): DVKVTQSSRYLVKRTGEKVFLECVQDMDHENMFWYRQDPGLGLRLIYFSYDVKMKEKGDIPEGYSVSREKKERFSLILESASTNQTSMYLCASSPGGGTGYQPQHFGDGTRLSIL.

This clone occurred a few times. The J gene is TRBJ1-1, the V gene TRBV18; the D gene is possibly TRBD1 (6 bases). Trimming stripped 3 bases from V and 3 bases from J, with 11 bases between. The CDR3 spans 14 residues. Germline CDR1 is KGHSH and CDR2 is LQKENI. CDR3 DNA sequence: TGTGCCAGCTCACCCATGGACAGCGACACTGAAGCTTTCTTT. Its translation is CASSPMDSDTEAFF.

The chain couples TRBV5-4 to TRBJ1-4; D is perhaps TRBD1 (5 bases). The CDR3 is made up of 16 amino acids. The germline CDR1 and CDR2 sequences are SGHNT and YYREEE (reference sequence). The germline V and J ends were trimmed by 4 bases and 0 bases, with 13 bases remaining between them. DNA for the CDR3: TGTGCCAGCAGCGCCGGGGGTAGGGCAACTAATGAAAAACTGTTTTTT. This codes for CASSAGGRATNEKLFF.

This clone was seen once. The gene calls are TRBV11-2 and TRBJ2-5; TRBD2 agrees at 8 bases. CDR1 and CDR2 from the germline V gene are SGHAT and FQNNGV. The CDR3 length is 13 residues. The V segment lost 8 bases and the J segment 10 bases; nucleotides outside the gene matches: 12. CDR3 DNA: TGTGCCAGCGACCCGGGGGGGGTGGGTGTCCAGTACTTC. Protein sequence: CASDPGGVGVQYF.

This sequence joins TRBV2 and TRBJ2-1, with 8 bases that match TRBD1. The V gene end was trimmed by 11 bases and the J gene end by 5 bases; junction bases not matched to a gene: 8. Germline CDR1 and CDR2: SNHLY and FYNNEI. This CDR3 has 13 residues. CDR3: CAGRQGRNNEQFF. DNA of the CDR3: TGTGCCGGAAGACAGGGGAGAAACAATGAGCAGTTCTTC.

This CDR3 reads CASSPRSGTREQYF. Written as DNA, the CDR3 is TGTGCCAGCAGTCCGAGAAGCGGGACCAGGGAGCAGTACTTC. This chain connects TRBV6-5 to TRBJ2-7; 7 nucleotides line up with TRBD2. Germline CDR1 MNHEY, CDR2 SVGAGI. This CDR3 is built from 14 residues. V shed 5 bases, J shed 7 bases, and the junction held 11 bases outside the gene matches.

The rearrangement joins TRBV11-3 to TRBJ2-1; 7 nucleotides agree with TRBD2. This CDR3 spans 13 amino acids. Germline loops: CDR1 SGHNT, CDR2 YENEEA. Trimming at V came to 5 bases and at J to 9 bases, leaving 7 bases not matched to a gene. In nucleotides, the CDR3 is TGTGCCAGCAGCCCCACGACGGGGGGTGAGCAGTTCTTC. Encoded protein: CASSPTTGGEQFF.

The chain links TRBV19 to TRBJ1-5, with TRBD1 matching 7 bases. CDR1 and CDR2 (germline): LNHDA, SQIVND (reference sequence). The CDR3 extends over 14 amino acids. Trimming removed 7 bases from V and 5 bases from J; junction bases left unmatched: 8. CDR3 nucleotide sequence: TGTGCCAGTAATCCCGGGACAGCTTATCAGCCCCAGCATTTT. As protein: CASNPGTAYQPQHF.

The chain links TRBV5-6 to TRBJ2-7; the D gene is possibly TRBD2 (6 bases). The CDR3 contains 14 residues. The germline V and J ends were trimmed by 4 bases and 2 bases, with 13 bases remaining between them. Germline CDR1 is SGHDT and CDR2 is YYEEEE. This CDR3 is CASSLLTSTYEQYF. The CDR3 DNA is TGTGCCAGCAGCCTCTTGACTAGTACCTACGAGCAGTACTTC.

The CDR3 loop reads CASSPGDRDTGELFF. Here the CDR3 DNA reads TGTGCCAGCAGCCCCGGGGACAGGGACACCGGGGAGCTGTTTTTT. The chain joins TRBV28 to TRBJ2-2, with TRBD1 matching 9 bases. There are 15 residues in the CDR3. Germline CDR1 and CDR2: MDHEN and SYDVKM. J lost 3 bases, V lost 6 bases, and 5 bases had no gene match.

This chain connects TRBV7-2 to TRBJ1-4; D unresolved. V lost 1 base and J lost 8, with 14 bases in between. The germline gives CDR1 SGHTA, CDR2 FQGNSA. The CDR3 has 15 amino acids. In DNA form, the CDR3 reads TGTGCCAGCAGCTTAGTCGGCGGGTATGGCGAAAAACTGTTTTTT. Encoded protein: CASSLVGGYGEKLFF.